This is a list of T cell receptor beta chains from one sample in a study of blood T cell repertoires in COVID-19. The repertoire was sequenced with immunoSEQ multiplex PCR; TCRdb's copy has only in-frame clones and lacks some. The sample lists roughly 83,000 clones; roughly 82% were seen once. Sequenced input: peripheral blood. These receptors were collected from a man between 45 and 60 years old with active COVID-19. The CDR3 runs from the conserved cysteine through the conserved F or W. Fields, in order: V gene, clone size, CDR3 length, J gene, D gene, CDR3 DNA, CDR3 protein. D genes are given only for firm matches. Some rows mark clone size as missing; the rest say once, few, many or name a class of expanded clone.

TRBV2	-	15	TRBJ2-3	-	TGTGCCAGTCATCTGGCTCCTTCAACGACAGATACGCAGTATTTT	CASHLAPSTTDTQYF
TRBV29-1	-	15	TRBJ2-7	TRBD2	TGCAGCGTTGTAGGTAGGACTAGCGGGGGGTCCGAGCAGTACTTC	CSVVGRTSGGSEQYF
TRBV6-6	few	13	TRBJ1-2	-	TGTGCCAGCAGCCTAGGAGGTTACTATGGCTACACCTTC	CASSLGGYYGYTF
TRBV18	once	16	TRBJ1-1	TRBD1	TGTGCCAGCTCACTTAAGATACAGGGGGCAGACACTGAAGCTTTCTTT	CASSLKIQGADTEAFF
TRBV9	once	15	TRBJ1-6	TRBD1	TGTGCCAGCAGCGTAGCGGGACAGCCCAATTCACCCCTCCACTTT	CASSVAGQPNSPLHF
TRBV11-1	-	13	TRBJ1-2	-	TGTGCCAGCAGTGCAAGAGCAGGCTATGGCTACACCTTC	CASSARAGYGYTF
TRBV2	-	16	TRBJ2-2	-	TGTGCCAGCAGTATCCGCTACGGGATACAAACCGGGGAGCTGTTTTTT	CASSIRYGIQTGELFF
TRBV14	-	14	TRBJ2-3	-	TGTGCCAGCAGCCAAGCACTCCGCACGGATACGCAGTATTTT	CASSQALRTDTQYF
TRBV9	few	14	TRBJ1-2	TRBD1	TGTGCCAGCAGCTCTCGGACAGGGCCGCATGGCTACACCTTC	CASSSRTGPHGYTF
TRBV19	few	14	TRBJ1-5	TRBD1	TGTGCCAGTAACAGGGACAGCACCAATCAGCCCCAGCATTTT	CASNRDSTNQPQHF
TRBV5-6	-	14	TRBJ2-2	-	TGTGCCAGCGAGGTGGGTGGTAGCGCCGGGGAGCTGTTTTTT	CASEVGGSAGELFF
TRBV7-3	-	15	TRBJ1-2	TRBD1	TGTGCCAGCAGCTCTGGTGGACAGGCTAACTATGGCTACACCTTC	CASSSGGQANYGYTF
TRBV4-3	few	14	TRBJ1-1	-	TGCGCCAGCAGCCCCCGACTCCGGGAGACCCAAGCTTTCTTT	CASSPRLRETQAFF
TRBV2	-	12	TRBJ1-1	-	TGTGCCAGCCGGAGGAGGACCACTGAAGCTTTCTTT	CASRRRTTEAFF
TRBV27	few	13	TRBJ1-1	-	TGTGCCAGCAGTTTGTTAGAAGCTACTGAAGCTTTCTTT	CASSLLEATEAFF
TRBV18	once	16	TRBJ1-1	TRBD1	TGTGCCAGCTCCGGGACAGGGGGCCTCATGAACACTGAAGCTTTCTTT	CASSGTGGLMNTEAFF
TRBV4-3	-	19	TRBJ2-1	TRBD1	TGCGCCAGCAGCCAAGACTCAGGGACAGGGGACAGCTCCTACAATGAGCAGTTCTTC	CASSQDSGTGDSSYNEQFF
TRBV4-1	-	14	TRBJ1-1	-	TGCGCCAGCAGCCAGGTTGACAGGCCCCCTGAAGCTTTCTTT	CASSQVDRPPEAFF
TRBV14	-	15	TRBJ2-3	-	TGTGCCAGCAGCCAAGATGGAGGCAATACAGATACGCAGTATTTT	CASSQDGGNTDTQYF
TRBV11-3	-	15	TRBJ2-2	TRBD1	TGTGCCAGCAGCGCGGGACAGGGGGCTGGCGGGGAGCTGTTTTTT	CASSAGQGAGGELFF
TRBV29-1	once	16	TRBJ2-5	TRBD2	TGCAGCGTTGTTGGGGAGGTAGCGGGAATTGTGGAGACCCAGTACTTC	CSVVGEVAGIVETQYF
TRBV6-5	-	15	TRBJ1-2	TRBD1	TGTGCCAGCAGTTACTCGCCGGACAGGAACTATGGCTACACCTTC	CASSYSPDRNYGYTF
TRBV9	-	14	TRBJ2-7	TRBD2	TGTGCCAGCAGCTCCGGACTAGCGGGACATGAGCAGTACTTC	CASSSGLAGHEQYF
TRBV4-3	-	15	TRBJ1-3	TRBD1	TGCGCCAGCAGCCAAGGACAGGGCTCTGGAAACACCATATATTTT	CASSQGQGSGNTIYF